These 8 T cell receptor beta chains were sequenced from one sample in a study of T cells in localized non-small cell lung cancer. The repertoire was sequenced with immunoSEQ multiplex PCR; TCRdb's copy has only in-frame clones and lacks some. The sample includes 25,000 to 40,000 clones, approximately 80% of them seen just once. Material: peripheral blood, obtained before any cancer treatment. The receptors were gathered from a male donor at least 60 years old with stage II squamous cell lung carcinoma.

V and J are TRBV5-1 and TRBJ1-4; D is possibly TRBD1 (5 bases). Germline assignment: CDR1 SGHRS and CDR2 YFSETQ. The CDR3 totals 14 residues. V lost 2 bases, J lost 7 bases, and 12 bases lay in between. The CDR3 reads CASSFGQGLEKLFF. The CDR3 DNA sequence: TGCGCCAGCAGCTTTGGGCAGGGCCTTGAAAAACTGTTTTTT.

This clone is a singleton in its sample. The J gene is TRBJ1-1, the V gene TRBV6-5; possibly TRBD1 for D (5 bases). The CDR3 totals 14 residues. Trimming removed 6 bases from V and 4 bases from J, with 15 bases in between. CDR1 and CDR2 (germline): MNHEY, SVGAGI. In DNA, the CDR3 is TGTGCCAGCAGCCTTGGGGAGAGGGGCACTGAAGCTTTCTTT. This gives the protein CASSLGERGTEAFF.

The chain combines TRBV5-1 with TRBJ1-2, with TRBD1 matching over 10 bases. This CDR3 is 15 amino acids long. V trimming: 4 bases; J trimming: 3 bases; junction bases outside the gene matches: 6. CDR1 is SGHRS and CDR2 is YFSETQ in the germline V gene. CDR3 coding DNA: TGCGCCAGCAGCGCTGACAGGGGGCGCGACTATGGCTACACCTTC. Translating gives CASSADRGRDYGYTF.

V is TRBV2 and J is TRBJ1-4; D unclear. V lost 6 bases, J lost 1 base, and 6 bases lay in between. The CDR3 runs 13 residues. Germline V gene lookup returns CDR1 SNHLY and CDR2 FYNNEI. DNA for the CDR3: TGTGCCAGCAGACAAGGAACTAATGAAAAACTGTTTTTT. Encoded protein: CASRQGTNEKLFF.

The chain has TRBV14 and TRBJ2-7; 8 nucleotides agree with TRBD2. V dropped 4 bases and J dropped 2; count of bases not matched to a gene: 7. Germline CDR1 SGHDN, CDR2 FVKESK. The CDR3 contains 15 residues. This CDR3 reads CASSPREALPYEQYF. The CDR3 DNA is TGTGCCAGCAGCCCGCGGGAGGCCCTCCCCTACGAGCAGTACTTC.

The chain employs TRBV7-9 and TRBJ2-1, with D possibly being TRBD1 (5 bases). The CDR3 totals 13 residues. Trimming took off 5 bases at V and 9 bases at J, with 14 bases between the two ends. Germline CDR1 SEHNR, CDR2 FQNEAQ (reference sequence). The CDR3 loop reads CASSPQGAVEQFF. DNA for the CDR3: TGTGCCAGCAGCCCACAAGGGGCAGTTGAGCAGTTCTTC. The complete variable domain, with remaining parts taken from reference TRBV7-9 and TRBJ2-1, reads DTGVSQNPRHKITKRGQNVTFRCDPISEHNRLYWYRQTLGQGPEFLTYFQNEAQLEKSRLLSDRFSAERPKGSFSTLEIQRTEQGDSAMYLCASSPQGAVEQFFGPGTRLTVL.

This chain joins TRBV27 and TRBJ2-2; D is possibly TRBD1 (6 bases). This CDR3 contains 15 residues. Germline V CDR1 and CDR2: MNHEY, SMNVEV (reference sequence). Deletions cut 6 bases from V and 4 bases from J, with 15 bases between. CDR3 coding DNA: TGTGCCAGCAGACCGGGACAACTAACCACCGGGGAGCTGTTTTTT. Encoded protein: CASRPGQLTTGELFF.

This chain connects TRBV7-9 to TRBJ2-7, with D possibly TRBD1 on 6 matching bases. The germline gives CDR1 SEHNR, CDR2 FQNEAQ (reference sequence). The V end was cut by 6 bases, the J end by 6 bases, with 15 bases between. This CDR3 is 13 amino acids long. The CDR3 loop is CASRTGTTSEQYF. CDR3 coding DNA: TGTGCCAGCAGAACGGGGACAACGAGCGAGCAGTACTTC.